One sample yielded the 19 T cell receptor beta chains listed below, sequenced in a study of molecular identifiers for immune sequencing clone quantification. From the PCR reads, TCRdb called clonotypes with MiXCR, one entry per CDR3 protein. This sample has fewer than 45,000 distinct CDR3 sequences, with roughly 18% found just once. The sequencing input was naive CD8+ T cells from blood, with Jurkat cell RNA spiked in. Subset noted: FACS-sorted CD8+CD4-CCR7+CD45RA+ naive T cells. Receptor source: a human donor in good health. Some libraries in this study had Jurkat cell RNA spiked in.

This clonotype was seen repeatedly, ten times or more. This chain links TRBV11-2 with TRBJ2-2; TRBD2 is a possible D gene (6 bases). The germline gives CDR1 SGHAT, CDR2 FQNNGV. Between the trimmed V and J ends, which lost 5 bases and 2 bases, there was a span of 12 bases. The length of the CDR3 is 15 residues. In DNA form, the CDR3 reads TGTGCCAGCAGCGTAACTAGCCCCAACACCGGGGAGCTGTTTTTT. This codes for CASSVTSPNTGELFF.

This clonotype has a count of ten or more. The rearrangement joins TRBV15 to TRBJ2-5, with TRBD2 matching 13 bases. Germline CDR1 and CDR2: LNHNV and YYDKDF (reference sequence). This CDR3 spans 16 amino acids. The V and J ends lost 3 bases and 3 bases, in that order; junction bases with no gene match: 4. CDR3 residues: CATSRNGLAGEETQYF. The CDR3 DNA follows: TGTGCCACCAGCAGGAACGGACTAGCGGGGGAAGAGACCCAGTACTTC. Full variable domain (rest looked up from reference TRBV15 and TRBJ2-5): DAMVIQNPRYQVTQFGKPVTLSCSQTLNHNVMYWYQQKSSQAPKLLFHYYDKDFNNEADTPDNFQSRRPNTSFCFLDIRSPGLGDTAMYLCATSRNGLAGEETQYFGPGTRLLVL.

V and J are TRBV5-4 and TRBJ2-5; TRBD2 agrees at 7 bases. J lost 7 bases, V lost 3 bases, and 12 bases had no gene match. The germline V gene encodes CDR1 SGHNT and CDR2 YYREEE (reference sequence). CDR3 length equals 15 residues. The CDR3 protein is CASSSPQRGLGTQYF. For the CDR3, the DNA is TGTGCCAGCAGCTCCCCCCAGCGGGGCTTAGGGACCCAGTACTTC.

Concerning this clonotype itself: A single base separates this from a much larger clone, so it may be a read error. The chain combines TRBV6-2 or TRBV6-3 with TRBJ2-1; TRBD2 aligns across 7 bases. The CDR3 has 15 amino acids. CDR1 is MNHEY, CDR2 SVGEGT, per germline. CDR3 protein: CVSSDLADVWNEQFF. The CDR3, as DNA: TGTGTCAGCAGCGATCTAGCGGACGTTTGGAATGAGCAGTTCTTC.

The V call is TRBV25-1, the J call TRBJ2-3; 11 bases line up with TRBD2. The V segment lost 6 bases and the J segment 2 bases; nucleotides outside the gene matches: 4. CDR3 length: 15 amino acids. The germline gives CDR1 MGHDK, CDR2 SYGVNS. The CDR3 spells CASRRGLAATDTQYF. As DNA, the CDR3 is TGTGCCAGCAGAAGGGGACTAGCGGCCACAGATACGCAGTATTTT.

This clonotype was detected only a few times. CDR3 DNA sequence: TGTGCCAGCAGCACCTACATAACAGATACGCAGTATTTT. Protein sequence: CASSTYITDTQYF. The rearrangement uses TRBV11-1 and TRBJ2-3; no clear D gene. Germline CDR1 and CDR2: SGHAT and FQDESV (reference sequence). The V end lost 5 bases, the J end lost 3 bases, and 9 bases lay between the germline ends. This CDR3 is 13 amino acids long.

This clonotype was counted at least ten times. The rearrangement uses TRBV5-8 and TRBJ2-5; D not certain. CDR3 length equals 13 residues. Per the germline V gene, CDR1 is SGHTS and CDR2 is YDEGEE. With 2 bases removed from V and 7 bases from J, the gap between germline ends came to 12 bases. The chain's CDR3 is CASSFLLGWTQYF. The CDR3 DNA is TGTGCCAGCAGCTTCCTTCTGGGGTGGACCCAGTACTTC.

Points on this clonotype: A much larger clone differs by one base, so this may be a read error. The chain carries TRBV18 and TRBJ1-4; no clear D gene. The CDR3 is 14 residues long. In germline, CDR1 is KGHSH, CDR2 LQKENI. This CDR3 reads CASSTTGSGEKLLF. The CDR3 region has the DNA TGTGCCAGCTCAACCACCGGGAGTGGCGAAAAACTGCTTTTT.

The gene calls are TRBV20-1 and TRBJ2-7; D might be TRBD1 (6 bases). The germline CDR1 and CDR2 sequences are DFQATT and SNEGSKA (reference sequence). CDR3 size: 12 residues. The V end lost 3 bases, the J end lost 6 bases, and 12 bases lay between the germline ends. CDR3 sequence (DNA): TGCAGTGCTAGGGCCGACAGGATCGAGCAGTACTTC. Translating gives CSARADRIEQYF.

The chain employs TRBV7-2 and TRBJ2-5, with a weak D call TRBD1 (5 bases). V was pared by 4 bases and J by 4 bases, with 13 bases between. Germline values: CDR1 SGHTA, CDR2 FQGNSA. The CDR3 has 14 residues. The CDR3 DNA is TGTGCCAGCAGCTCCCAGGGTTGGCGAGAGACCCAGTACTTC. This gives the protein CASSSQGWRETQYF.

The table lists this clonotype with many counts. This chain connects TRBV4-3 to TRBJ1-2; the match to TRBD1 covers 12 bases. Germline lookup yields CDR1 LGHNA and CDR2 YSLEER. V shed 3 bases, J shed 8 bases, and the junction held 16 bases outside the gene matches. The CDR3 covers 18 residues. CDR3 protein: CASSHAFPGQGAPYGYTF. The CDR3 DNA is TGCGCCAGCAGCCATGCCTTCCCGGGACAGGGGGCGCCCTACGGCTACACCTTC.

This clonotype occurred many times. V gene TRBV6-5 combines with J gene TRBJ1-1; no clear D. Germline CDR1 MNHEY, CDR2 SVGAGI. CDR3 size: 12 residues. With 5 bases removed from V and 3 bases from J, the gap between germline ends came to 7 bases. CDR3 sequence (DNA): TGTGCCAGCAGTGATGGGTACACTGAAGCTTTCTTT. Amino acid sequence: CASSDGYTEAFF.

This clonotype was seen a handful of times. The genes are TRBV9 and TRBJ2-3; weak D call: TRBD1 (6 bases). This CDR3 spans 15 amino acids. Trimming pared 3 bases from V and 6 bases from J, leaving 17 bases between. Germline V lookup: CDR1 SGDLS, CDR2 YYNGEE. Here the CDR3 DNA reads TGTGCCAGCAGCGATAATACAGGGTTAGGGGATACGCAGTATTTT. It yields the protein CASSDNTGLGDTQYF.

This clonotype has ten or more counts. The chain uses TRBV3-1 and TRBJ2-3, with 14 bases identical to TRBD2. Germline V CDR1 and CDR2: LGHDT, YNNKEL (reference sequence). The ends lost 4 bases at V and 4 bases at J; junction bases unmatched: 7. The CDR3 loop spans 17 amino acids. The CDR3 spells CASSPLTSGRAADTQYF. CDR3 bases: TGTGCCAGCAGCCCCCTGACTAGCGGGAGGGCCGCAGATACGCAGTATTTT.

The chain couples TRBV6-5 to TRBJ1-3, with D possibly matching TRBD1 (5 bases). The germline V gene encodes CDR1 MNHEY and CDR2 SVGAGI. This CDR3 region has 15 residues. Trimming took off 0 bases at V and 4 bases at J, with 10 bases between the two ends. CDR3 protein: CASSYSLGRGNTIYF. CDR3 bases: TGTGCCAGCAGTTACTCTTTGGGGCGAGGAAACACCATATATTTT.

This clonotype appeared many times. The rearrangement uses TRBV9 and TRBJ2-5; 8 bases are shared with TRBD1. There are 14 residues in the CDR3. Per the germline V gene, CDR1 is SGDLS and CDR2 is YYNGEE. Trimming at V came to 3 bases and at J to 5 bases, leaving 6 bases not matched to a gene. CDR3 bases: TGTGCCAGCAGCGGGACAGGGAGGTGGGAGACCCAGTACTTC. This sequence encodes CASSGTGRWETQYF.

In regard to this clonotype: This may come from a read error, since a much larger clone is one base off. V is TRBV5-4 and J is TRBJ2-2; D is possibly TRBD1 or TRBD2 (5 bases each). The CDR3 totals 14 residues. Germline V gene lookup returns CDR1 SGHNT and CDR2 YYREEE (reference sequence). CDR3 region: CASSLFQDTGELLF. The DNA of the CDR3 is TGTGCCAGCAGCTTGTTTCAGGACACCGGGGAGCTGCTTTTT.

The CDR3 here is CASSIGSEQYF. DNA for the CDR3: TGTGCCAGTAGTATCGGCTCAGAGCAGTACTTC. The V and J genes are TRBV19 and TRBJ2-7; D is unresolved. V was trimmed by 3 bases and J by 7 bases, leaving 7 bases between them. The CDR3 spans 11 residues. Germline V lookup: CDR1 LNHDA, CDR2 SQIVND (reference sequence).

Of note for this clonotype: A much larger clone differs by one base, so this may be a read error. The rearrangement joins TRBV29-1 to TRBJ2-7; 9 nucleotides align to TRBD1. V gave up 7 bases and J gave up 2 bases; unmatched junction bases: 9. This CDR3 comprises 14 residues. Germline CDR1 reads SQVTM; CDR2 reads ANQGSEA. The CDR3: CSAERDRAPYEQYF. The CDR3, as DNA: TGCAGCGCCGAACGGGACAGGGCCCCCTACGAGCAGTACTTC.